What follows are 18 T cell receptor beta chains derived from one specimen sequenced in a study of regulatory T cells in long-lasting Graves disease. Described time point: newly diagnosed GD, antithyroid drugs for less than 3 months. Preparation of the TCR library used RNA extracted from PBMCs. TCR beta libraries were built with iRepertoire HTBI primers and Arm-PCR of CDR3 regions. A single record per CDR3 protein comes from TCRdb applying MiXCR to the multiplex PCR reads. The sample lists around 500,000 distinct CDR3 sequences, around 15% occurring once. This sample was shared with a second study, whose subject was T cells in Graves' hyperthyroidism and ophthalmopathy.

Sequenced here: peripheral blood mononuclear cells (PBMCs), sampled at new diagnosis, from a patient treated with antithyroid drugs. Receptors were obtained from a woman aged 35-65 years with Graves disease.

This clonotype was seen ten or more times. The chain is built from TRBV6-2 or TRBV6-3 and TRBJ2-7, with TRBD1 matching over 7 bases. The trim removed 5 bases at V and 3 bases at J, leaving 4 bases unmatched. Germline loops: CDR1 MNHEY, CDR2 SVGEGT. This CDR3 is 13 amino acids long. Here the CDR3 reads CASSEGGNYEQYF. Here the CDR3 DNA reads TGTGCCAGCAGTGAAGGGGGCAACTACGAGCAGTACTTC.

This clonotype was picked up a small number of times. The J gene is TRBJ2-7, the V gene TRBV3-1, with 7 nucleotides matching TRBD1. Germline CDR1 is LGHDT and CDR2 is YNNKEL (reference sequence). This CDR3 has 15 amino acids. V lost 4 bases and J lost 4; bases outside the gene matches: 10. The CDR3 region is CASSRGIGGLYEQYF. The CDR3 DNA sequence: TGTGCCAGCAGCCGGGGGATAGGGGGCTTATACGAGCAGTACTTC.

This clonotype was seen repeatedly, ten times or more. This CDR3 is CSARDPAGLAGSYNEQFF. The CDR3 DNA reads as TGCAGTGCTAGAGACCCCGCCGGACTAGCTGGGTCCTACAATGAGCAGTTCTTC. This chain links TRBV20-1 with TRBJ2-1; TRBD2 matches at 8 bases. Trimming took 0 bases from V and 1 from J; bases not matched to a gene: 11. Germline V gene lookup returns CDR1 DFQATT and CDR2 SNEGSKA (reference sequence). The length of the CDR3 is 18 residues.

The chain joins TRBV6-1 to TRBJ1-1; TRBD1 matches at 10 bases. Germline V lookup: CDR1 MNHNS, CDR2 SASEGT. V was pared by 6 bases and J by 0 bases, with 7 bases of the junction left unmatched. This CDR3 is 16 amino acids long. CDR3 coding DNA: TGTGCCAGCAGGCCCCGGGACAGGGGCATGAACACTGAAGCTTTCTTT. It yields the protein CASRPRDRGMNTEAFF.

This clonotype turned up a few times. J is TRBJ2-1 and V is TRBV7-3; D gene unclear. The CDR3 loop spans 13 amino acids. Trimming left V 1 base short and J 3 bases short, with 4 bases between. The germline CDR1 and CDR2 sequences are SGHTA and FQGTGA. This CDR3 is CASSLIGYNEQFF. The DNA for the CDR3 is TGTGCCAGCAGCTTAATTGGCTACAATGAGCAGTTCTTC.

This clonotype was counted at least ten times. DNA for the CDR3: TGTGCCTGGAGTGTACAGAACGGTGGCTACACCTTC. Amino acids: CAWSVQNGGYTF. The chain has TRBV30 and TRBJ1-2; D unresolved. Trimming removed 0 bases at V and 7 bases at J, with 9 bases between. Germline V CDR1 and CDR2: GTSNPN, SVGIG (reference sequence). CDR3 length equals 12 residues.

In this sample, this clonotype turned up a few times. The gene calls are TRBV20-1 and TRBJ2-7; 9 bases map to TRBD1. Per the germline V gene, CDR1 is DFQATT and CDR2 is SNEGSKA (reference sequence). V lost 4 bases and J lost 6; bases outside the gene matches: 10. CDR3 length: 14 residues. CDR3 DNA sequence: TGCAGTGCTAAAACAGGGGGCGCTTCATCCGAGCAGTACTTC. Translating it yields CSAKTGGASSEQYF.

This rearrangement joins TRBV12-5 to TRBJ2-6; 7 bases agree with TRBD1. The length of the CDR3 is 17 residues. Germline V gene lookup returns CDR1 LGHNT and CDR2 FRNRAP. The V segment lost 6 bases and the J segment 2 bases; nucleotides outside the gene matches: 10. As DNA, the CDR3 is TGTGCTAGTGGCCTCGACAGGGTGGTTGCTGGGGCCAACGTCCTGACTTTC. Encoded protein: CASGLDRVVAGANVLTF.

V and J are TRBV25-1 and TRBJ2-3, with D possibly being TRBD2 (5 bases). Trimming shortened V by 7 bases and J by 6 bases, and 14 bases separated the two germline ends. CDR1 is MGHDK and CDR2 is SYGVNS in the germline V gene. CDR3 length: 13 residues. The CDR3 nucleotides read TGTGCCAGCACTCGGACCCCGGGGGATACGCAGTATTTT. This codes for CASTRTPGDTQYF.

This clonotype came up many times. The chain links TRBV7-9 to TRBJ1-4; D ambiguous. The CDR3 has 12 amino acids. The V gene's germline CDR1 is SEHNR and CDR2 FQNEAQ (reference sequence). Trimming left V 5 bases short and J 8 bases short, with 9 bases between. The chain's CDR3 is CASSPGSEKLFF. Written as DNA, the CDR3 is TGTGCCAGCAGCCCGGGATCGGAAAAACTGTTTTTT.

This clonotype was counted at least ten times. CDR3 residues: CASSPGLARDTQYF. The CDR3 nucleotides read TGTGCCAGCAGCCCAGGACTAGCGAGGGATACGCAGTATTTT. The J gene is TRBJ2-3, the V gene TRBV5-4; 9 positions match TRBD2. The CDR3 sequence is 14 residues long. Per germline, CDR1 SGHNT and CDR2 YYREEE (reference sequence). V shed 4 bases, J shed 6 bases, and the junction held 6 bases outside the gene matches.

The table lists this clonotype with many counts. The chain employs TRBV12-3 or TRBV12-4 and TRBJ2-2, with TRBD2 matching 10 bases. V shed 2 bases and J 4 bases; nucleotides not matched to a gene: 10. The CDR3 is 18 residues long. Here the CDR3 reads CASSLSSGGPASTGELFF. CDR3 nucleotide sequence: TGTGCCAGCAGTTTAAGTAGCGGGGGGCCCGCGAGCACCGGGGAGCTGTTTTTT.

This clonotype was picked up many times. The chain employs TRBV3-1 and TRBJ2-7, with 12 bases matching TRBD2. CDR3 size: 15 residues. Germline lookup yields CDR1 LGHDT and CDR2 YNNKEL (reference sequence). The junction had 7 bases not matched to a gene; V was cut back by 4 bases and J by 6 bases. The CDR3 reads CASSRGGLAGGEQYF. Written as DNA, the CDR3 is TGTGCCAGCAGCCGCGGGGGACTAGCGGGTGGCGAGCAGTACTTC.

This clonotype was detected ten times or more. This chain links TRBV7-2 with TRBJ1-2, with D maybe TRBD1 (5 bases). Looked up from germline, CDR1 is SGHTA and CDR2 is FQGNSA. The CDR3 loop spans 13 amino acids. The V end lost 6 bases, the J end lost 4 bases, and 12 bases lay between the germline ends. CDR3 coding DNA: TGTGCCAGCAGTGATCAGGGAGGCTATGGCTACACCTTC. The encoded protein is CASSDQGGYGYTF.

The chain couples TRBV7-9 to TRBJ2-7, with D unclear. Trimming took off 1 base at V and 5 bases at J, with 9 bases between the two ends. Germline CDR1 reads SEHNR; CDR2 reads FQNEAQ (reference sequence). This CDR3 region has 13 residues. The CDR3 loop reads CASSLDETDEQYF. CDR3 coding DNA: TGTGCCAGCAGCTTAGACGAAACGGACGAGCAGTACTTC. The variable domain in full, with the rest retrieved from reference TRBV7-9 and TRBJ2-7, is DTGVSQNPRHKITKRGQNVTFRCDPISEHNRLYWYRQTLGQGPEFLTYFQNEAQLEKSRLLSDRFSAERPKGSFSTLEIQRTEQGDSAMYLCASSLDETDEQYFGPGTRLTVT.

This clonotype was counted many times. The rearrangement links TRBV7-9 to TRBJ2-5; D is perhaps TRBD2 (5 bases). Germline lookup yields CDR1 SEHNR and CDR2 FQNEAQ (reference sequence). V lost 0 bases to trimming and J lost 2 bases, with 10 bases between them. The CDR3 loop spans 15 amino acids. The CDR3 DNA sequence: TGTGCCAGCAGCTTAGCGGAGACTATACAAGAGACCCAGTACTTC. Protein sequence: CASSLAETIQETQYF.

The J gene is TRBJ2-1, the V gene TRBV27, with D hard to call. The CDR3 has 16 amino acids. V dropped 6 bases and J dropped 5 bases, with 20 bases sitting between them. Germline values: CDR1 MNHEY, CDR2 SMNVEV (reference sequence). Here the CDR3 reads CASRVRATSSNNEQFF. The CDR3 bases are TGTGCCAGCAGAGTTCGGGCCACGAGCAGCAACAATGAGCAGTTCTTC.

The rearrangement uses TRBV25-1 and TRBJ2-1; perhaps TRBD2 as D (6 bases). The V end was cut by 4 bases, the J end by 0 bases, with 13 bases between. The germline V gene encodes CDR1 MGHDK and CDR2 SYGVNS. This CDR3 spans 16 amino acids. The CDR3 sequence is CASSGGLESSYNEQFF. Here the CDR3 DNA reads TGTGCCAGCAGTGGGGGACTGGAGAGCTCCTACAATGAGCAGTTCTTC. The variable domain in full, completed from reference TRBV25-1 and TRBJ2-1, reads EADIYQTPRYLVIGTGKKITLECSQTMGHDKMYWYQQDPGMELHLIHYSYGVNSTEKGDLSSESTVSRIRTEHFPLTLESARPSHTSQYLCASSGGLESSYNEQFFGPGTRLTVL.